In this sample, the clone carrying this TCR beta chain turned up once. Libraries were prepared by immunoSEQ multiplex PCR; TCRdb keeps only in-frame clonotypes and omits some of them. Among just under 85,000 clones listed, approximately 85% were seen once. The sample comes from a study of T cell responses to AZD1222 COVID-19 vaccine. Trimming removed 3 bases from V and 1 base from J; junction bases left unmatched: 9. The germline V gene encodes CDR1 SGHKS and CDR2 YYEKEE (reference sequence). The length of the CDR3 is 16 residues. This chain connects TRBV5-5 to TRBJ2-7, with 8 bases lining up with TRBD2. This sample comprised peripheral blood, obtained on day 0 of AZD1222 vaccination. The receptor's source is an adult in good health. In nucleotides, the CDR3 is TGTGCCAGCAGCTCGGGGGGGAGCGAGATTTCCTACGAGCAGTACTTC. Translating it yields CASSSGGSEISYEQYF.